This T cell receptor beta chain was documented in a study of CD8+CD57+ T cells in acquired aplastic anemia. In regard to this clonotype: Its antigen is unknown.

Genomic DNA served as template for TCR beta VDJ and CDR3 profiling. TCRdb re-analysed the reads in MiXCR, keeping a single row per CDR3 protein. In the table there are 180,000 or so distinct CDR3 sequences, approximately 49% of which are singletons. Findings and limits, study-wide: A set of approximately 30 CD8+ CDR3 sequences was shared between patients and controls, and these sequences appeared highly expressed in patients. Patients and healthy controls showed no significant CD8+ Simpson's diversity difference.

The CDR3 length is 14 residues. V was shortened by 0 bases and J by 2 bases, with 7 bases between the two germline ends. Germline values: CDR1 LNHNV, CDR2 YYDKDF (reference sequence). The sequenced sample consisted of sorted CD4+, CD8+, or CD8+CD57+ T cells (not recorded which) from PBMCs. The rearrangement links TRBV15 to TRBJ2-5; D unresolved. The receptor's source is a human donor in good health. The CDR3 bases are TGTGCCACCAGCAGAGAAGTAACTCAAGAGACCCAGTACTTC. Protein sequence: CATSREVTQETQYF.